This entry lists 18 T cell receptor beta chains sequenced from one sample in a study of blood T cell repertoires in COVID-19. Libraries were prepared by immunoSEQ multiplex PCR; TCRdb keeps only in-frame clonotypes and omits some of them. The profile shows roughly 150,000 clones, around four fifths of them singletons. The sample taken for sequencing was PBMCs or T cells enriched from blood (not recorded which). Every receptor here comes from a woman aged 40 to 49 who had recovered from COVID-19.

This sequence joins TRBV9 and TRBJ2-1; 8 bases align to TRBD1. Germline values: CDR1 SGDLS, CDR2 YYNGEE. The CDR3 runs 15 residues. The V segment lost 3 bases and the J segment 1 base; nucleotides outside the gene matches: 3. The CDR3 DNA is TGTGCCAGCAGCGGACAGGGGAAGTCCTACAATGAGCAGTTCTTC. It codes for CASSGQGKSYNEQFF.

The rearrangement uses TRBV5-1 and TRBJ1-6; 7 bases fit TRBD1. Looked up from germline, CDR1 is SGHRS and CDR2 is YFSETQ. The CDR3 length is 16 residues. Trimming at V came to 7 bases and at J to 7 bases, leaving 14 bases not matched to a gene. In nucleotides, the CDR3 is TGCGCCAGCTTTGACGGGAGACAGGGAAGAAATTCACCCCTCCACTTT. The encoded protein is CASFDGRQGRNSPLHF. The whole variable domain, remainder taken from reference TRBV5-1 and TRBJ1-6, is KAGVTQTPRYLIKTRGQQVTLSCSPISGHRSVSWYQQTPGQGLQFLFEYFSETQRNKGNFPGRFSGRQFSNSRSEMNVSTLELGDSALYLCASFDGRQGRNSPLHFGNGTRLTVT.

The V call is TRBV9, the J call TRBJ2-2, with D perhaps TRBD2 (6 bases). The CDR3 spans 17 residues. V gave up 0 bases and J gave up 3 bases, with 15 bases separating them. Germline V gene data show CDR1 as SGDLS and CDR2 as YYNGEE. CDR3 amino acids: CASSVGGSGQYTGELFF. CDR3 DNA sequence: TGTGCCAGCAGCGTAGGCGGTAGCGGACAATACACCGGGGAGCTGTTTTTT.

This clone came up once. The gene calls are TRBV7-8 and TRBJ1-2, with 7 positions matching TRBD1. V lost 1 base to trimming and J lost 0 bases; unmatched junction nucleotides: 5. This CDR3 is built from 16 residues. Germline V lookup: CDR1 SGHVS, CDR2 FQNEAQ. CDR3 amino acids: CASSLDVQGANYGYTF. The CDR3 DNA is TGTGCCAGCAGCTTAGATGTCCAGGGGGCTAACTATGGCTACACCTTC.

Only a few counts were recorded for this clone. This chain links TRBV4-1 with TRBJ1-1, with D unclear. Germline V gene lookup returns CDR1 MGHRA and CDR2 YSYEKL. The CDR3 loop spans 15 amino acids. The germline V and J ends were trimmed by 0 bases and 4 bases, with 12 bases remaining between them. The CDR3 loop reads CASSQDMEIRTEAFF. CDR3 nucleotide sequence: TGCGCCAGCAGCCAAGATATGGAGATACGCACTGAAGCTTTCTTT.

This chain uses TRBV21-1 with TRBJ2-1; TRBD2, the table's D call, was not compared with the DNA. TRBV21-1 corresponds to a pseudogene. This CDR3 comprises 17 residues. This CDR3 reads CASSNHYGLASYNEQFF. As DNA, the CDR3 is TGTGCCAGCAGCAATCACTACGGACTAGCGTCCTACAATGAGCAGTTCTTC.

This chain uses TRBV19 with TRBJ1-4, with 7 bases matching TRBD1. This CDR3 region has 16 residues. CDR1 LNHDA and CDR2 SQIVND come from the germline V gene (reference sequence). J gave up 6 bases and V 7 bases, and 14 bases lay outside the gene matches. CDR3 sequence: CASTPVLGGEDEKLFF. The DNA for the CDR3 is TGTGCCAGTACCCCCGTTTTAGGGGGCGAGGATGAAAAACTGTTTTTT.

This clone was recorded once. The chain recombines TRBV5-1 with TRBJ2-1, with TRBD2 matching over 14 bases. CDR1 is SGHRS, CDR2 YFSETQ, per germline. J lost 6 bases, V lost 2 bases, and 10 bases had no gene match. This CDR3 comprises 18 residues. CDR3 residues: CASSLFGTSGGPGNEQFF. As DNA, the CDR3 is TGCGCCAGCAGCTTATTCGGGACTAGCGGGGGCCCAGGCAATGAGCAGTTCTTC.

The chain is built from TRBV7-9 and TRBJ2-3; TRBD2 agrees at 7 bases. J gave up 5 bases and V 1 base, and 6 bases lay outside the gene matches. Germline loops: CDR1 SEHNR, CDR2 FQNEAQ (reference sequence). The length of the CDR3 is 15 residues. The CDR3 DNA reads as TGTGCCAGCAGCTTAGGGCTAGCGGAGATAGATACGCAGTATTTT. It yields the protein CASSLGLAEIDTQYF.

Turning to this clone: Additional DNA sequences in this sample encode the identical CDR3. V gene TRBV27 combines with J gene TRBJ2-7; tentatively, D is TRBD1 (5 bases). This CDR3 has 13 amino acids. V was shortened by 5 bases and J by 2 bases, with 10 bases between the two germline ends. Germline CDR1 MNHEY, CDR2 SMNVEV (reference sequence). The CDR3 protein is CASSRQRTYEQYF. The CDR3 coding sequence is TGTGCCAGCAGTAGACAGCGAACCTACGAGCAGTACTTC.

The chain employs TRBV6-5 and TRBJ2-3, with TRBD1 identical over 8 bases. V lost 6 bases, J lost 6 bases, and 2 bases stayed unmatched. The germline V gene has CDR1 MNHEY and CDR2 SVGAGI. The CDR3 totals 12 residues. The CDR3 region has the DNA TGTGCCAGCAGCTCAGGGGGCGATACGCAGTATTTT. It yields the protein CASSSGGDTQYF.

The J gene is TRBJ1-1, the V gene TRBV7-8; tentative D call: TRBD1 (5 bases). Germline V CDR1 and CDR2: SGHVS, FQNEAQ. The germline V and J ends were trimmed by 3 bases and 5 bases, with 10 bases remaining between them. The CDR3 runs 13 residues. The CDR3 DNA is TGTGCCAGCAGCTTTCAGGGTCGGACTGAAGCTTTCTTT. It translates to CASSFQGRTEAFF.

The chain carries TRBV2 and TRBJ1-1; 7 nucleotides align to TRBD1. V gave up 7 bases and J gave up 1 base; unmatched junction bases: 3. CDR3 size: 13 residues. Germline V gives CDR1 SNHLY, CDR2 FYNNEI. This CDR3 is CASKGASNTEAFF. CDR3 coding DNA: TGTGCCAGCAAGGGGGCCTCGAACACTGAAGCTTTCTTT.

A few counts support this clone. The CDR3 region is CASSSYTGELFF. Here the CDR3 DNA reads TGTGCCAGCAGCTCTTACACCGGGGAGCTGTTTTTT. This chain connects TRBV7-8 to TRBJ2-2; no reliable D call. Trimming stripped 4 bases from V and 3 bases from J, with 3 bases between. The CDR3 has 12 amino acids. Germline-derived CDR1 and CDR2 are SGHVS and FQNEAQ.

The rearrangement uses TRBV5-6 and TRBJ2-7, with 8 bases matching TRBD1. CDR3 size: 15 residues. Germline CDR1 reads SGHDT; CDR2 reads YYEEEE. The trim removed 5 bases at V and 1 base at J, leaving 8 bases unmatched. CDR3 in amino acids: CASSPNRDRSYEQYF. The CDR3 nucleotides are TGTGCCAGCAGTCCTAACCGGGACAGGTCCTACGAGCAGTACTTC.

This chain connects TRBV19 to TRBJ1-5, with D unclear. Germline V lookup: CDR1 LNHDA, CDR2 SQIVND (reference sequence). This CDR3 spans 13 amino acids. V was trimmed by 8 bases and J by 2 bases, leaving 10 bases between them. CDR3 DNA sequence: TGTGCCAGTCGCGAGGGCCGCAATCAGCCCCAGCATTTT. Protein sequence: CASREGRNQPQHF.

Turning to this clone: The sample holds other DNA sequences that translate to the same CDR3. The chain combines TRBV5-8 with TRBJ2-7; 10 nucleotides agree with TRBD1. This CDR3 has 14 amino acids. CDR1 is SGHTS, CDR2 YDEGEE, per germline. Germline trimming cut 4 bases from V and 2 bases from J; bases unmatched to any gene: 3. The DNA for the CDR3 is TGTGCCAGCAGCCCCGGGACAGGGGCCTACGAGCAGTACTTC. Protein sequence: CASSPGTGAYEQYF.

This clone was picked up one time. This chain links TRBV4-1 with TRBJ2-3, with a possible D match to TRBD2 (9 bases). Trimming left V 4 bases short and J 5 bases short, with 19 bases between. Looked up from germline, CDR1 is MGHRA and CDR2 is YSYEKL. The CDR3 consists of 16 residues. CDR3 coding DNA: TGCGCCAGCAGCCCAGGGGGCGGGGGGGCCGGAGATACGCAGTATTTT. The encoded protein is CASSPGGGGAGDTQYF.